Below, 19 T cell receptor beta chains from the same sample are listed, as sequenced in a study of memory B cells and T cells in multiple sclerosis. What these receptors recognize is not known. CFSE-dim autoproliferating and CFSE-high non-proliferating T cells from unstimulated culture were sequenced separately. 5x10^7 CFSE-labeled PBMCs were cultured about seven days unstimulated, then replicate wells were pooled. The data were produced by immunoSEQ multiplex PCR, yet TCRdb's version contains in-frame clones alone and is incomplete. The sample holds about 46,000 clones, approximately 80% seen once. Input material: PBMCs from blood kept in culture. These receptors came from a human donor with multiple sclerosis.

The V and J genes are TRBV5-4 and TRBJ1-4, with D possibly matching TRBD1 (6 bases). In germline, CDR1 is SGHNT, CDR2 YYREEE (reference sequence). The CDR3 is 14 amino acids. V was trimmed by 0 bases and J by 3 bases, leaving 6 bases between them. CDR3 residues: CASSLDRANEKLFF. As DNA, the CDR3 is TGTGCCAGCAGCTTGGACAGGGCTAATGAAAAACTGTTTTTT.

This clone was counted between two and nine times. The J gene is TRBJ1-5, the V gene TRBV7-9, with 8 bases identical to TRBD1. The V gene end was trimmed by 5 bases and the J gene end by 4 bases; junction bases not matched to a gene: 1. This CDR3 is built from 13 residues. Germline CDR1 is SEHNR and CDR2 is FQNEAQ (reference sequence). CDR3 nucleotides: TGTGCCAGCAGCCAGGGGGCGAATCAGCCCCAGCATTTT. It specifies CASSQGANQPQHF.

The chain carries TRBV7-2 and TRBJ2-1; 7 bases are shared with TRBD2. V gave up 2 bases and J gave up 3 bases; unmatched junction bases: 10. Germline V lookup: CDR1 SGHTA, CDR2 FQGNSA. The CDR3 covers 17 residues. The CDR3 sequence is CASSLNAAGVVYNEQFF. The DNA for the CDR3 is TGTGCCAGCAGCTTAAATGCTGCGGGGGTGGTCTACAATGAGCAGTTCTTC.

This chain connects TRBV18 to TRBJ2-5; a weak D match, TRBD1 (6 bases). The CDR3 extends over 14 amino acids. CDR1 is KGHSH and CDR2 is LQKENI in the germline V gene. V gave up 5 bases and J gave up 5 bases, with 15 bases separating them. The DNA of the CDR3 is TGTGCCAGCTCAACGGACAGTGGGCGGGAGACCCAGTACTTC. It codes for CASSTDSGRETQYF.

The J gene is TRBJ1-6, the V gene TRBV5-6, with a possible D match to TRBD1 (5 bases). The CDR3 contains 14 residues. The germline gives CDR1 SGHDT, CDR2 YYEEEE. V gave up 5 bases and J gave up 8 bases, with 14 bases separating them. The CDR3: CASSSRDGDSPLHF. In DNA form, the CDR3 reads TGTGCCAGCAGTAGCCGGGACGGTGATTCACCCCTCCACTTT.

This chain uses TRBV6-1 with TRBJ1-2; TRBD1 aligns across 9 bases. The trim removed 6 bases at V and 4 bases at J, leaving 9 bases unmatched. CDR3 length: 15 amino acids. Germline V gives CDR1 MNHNS, CDR2 SASEGT. In DNA, the CDR3 is TGTGCCAGCAGCACCTTGGGACAGGGCCTCTATGGCTACACCTTC. Amino acids: CASSTLGQGLYGYTF.

The CDR3 DNA reads as TGCGCCAGCAGCTCCGGGGAGGGCCGCAATCAGCCCCAGCATTTT. Protein sequence: CASSSGEGRNQPQHF. The chain joins TRBV5-1 to TRBJ1-5, with D unclear. The V end was cut by 3 bases, the J end by 2 bases, with 12 bases between. CDR3 size: 15 residues. The germline V gene has CDR1 SGHRS and CDR2 YFSETQ. The whole variable domain, remainder taken from reference TRBV5-1 and TRBJ1-5, is KAGVTQTPRYLIKTRGQQVTLSCSPISGHRSVSWYQQTPGQGLQFLFEYFSETQRNKGNFPGRFSGRQFSNSRSEMNVSTLELGDSALYLCASSSGEGRNQPQHFGDGTRLSIL.

The chain uses TRBV29-1 and TRBJ1-2, with D tentatively TRBD1 (6 bases). This CDR3 has 12 amino acids. Germline assignment: CDR1 SQVTM and CDR2 ANQGSEA. Trimming took 5 bases from V and 6 from J, leaving 13 bases between them. The CDR3 loop reads CSVLTGMNGYTF. The CDR3 DNA reads TGCAGCGTTTTAACAGGGATGAATGGCTACACCTTC.

The rearrangement uses TRBV19 and TRBJ1-5; possible D gene TRBD1, 6 bases. The ends were cut back, 6 bases at V and 8 bases at J, with 17 bases in the middle. Germline assignment: CDR1 LNHDA and CDR2 SQIVND (reference sequence). The CDR3 has 14 amino acids. The DNA of the CDR3 is TGTGCCAGTAGGCTACAGGGAGGGGTGGAGCCCCAGCATTTT. Translation gives CASRLQGGVEPQHF.

Only one count was recorded for this clone. The genes are TRBV18 and TRBJ2-2; D uncertain. Germline V gene lookup returns CDR1 KGHSH and CDR2 LQKENI. This CDR3 is 12 amino acids long. V lost 7 bases, J lost 0 bases, and 3 bases lay in between. CDR3 residues: CASFPNTGELFF. DNA for the CDR3: TGTGCCAGCTTTCCGAACACCGGGGAGCTGTTTTTT.

This sequence joins TRBV19 and TRBJ2-3; D possibly uses TRBD1 or TRBD2 (5 bases each). The CDR3 consists of 18 residues. Per the germline V gene, CDR1 is LNHDA and CDR2 is SQIVND (reference sequence). V lost 3 bases to trimming and J lost 1 base, with 20 bases between them. The CDR3, as DNA: TGTGCCAGTAGTATTGACGGGACCGAGGTTTGGGGCACAGATACGCAGTATTTT. Translating it yields CASSIDGTEVWGTDTQYF.

The chain couples TRBV18 to TRBJ1-1, with 11 bases identical to TRBD1. Germline V gives CDR1 KGHSH, CDR2 LQKENI. This CDR3 is 21 amino acids long. Germline trimming cut 3 bases from V and 4 bases from J; bases unmatched to any gene: 22. This CDR3 is CASSPRPGQGGVGASGTEAFF. The CDR3 region has the DNA TGTGCCAGCTCACCGCGACCGGGACAGGGGGGCGTAGGGGCTAGTGGCACTGAAGCTTTCTTT.

The rearrangement joins TRBV9 to TRBJ1-1; TRBD1 is a possible D gene (6 bases). The V end lost 3 bases, the J end lost 0 bases, and 18 bases lay between the germline ends. The CDR3 sequence is 17 residues long. Per the germline V gene, CDR1 is SGDLS and CDR2 is YYNGEE. CDR3 in DNA: TGTGCCAGCAGCGCCCTCCCCGGCGGGGGCATGAACACTGAAGCTTTCTTT. Protein sequence: CASSALPGGGMNTEAFF.

The gene calls are TRBV5-1 and TRBJ2-2, with TRBD2 as a possible D gene (7 bases). CDR3 length equals 16 residues. Trimming stripped 0 bases from V and 2 bases from J, with 11 bases between. Germline-derived CDR1 and CDR2 are SGHRS and YFSETQ. CDR3 in amino acids: CASSLAGGTNTGELFF. CDR3 in DNA: TGCGCCAGCAGCTTGGCGGGGGGCACTAACACCGGGGAGCTGTTTTTT.

This chain joins TRBV28 and TRBJ1-2, with D maybe TRBD1 (5 bases). Germline CDR1 MDHEN, CDR2 SYDVKM. Between the trimmed V and J ends, which lost 4 bases and 0 bases, there was a span of 9 bases. The CDR3 covers 14 residues. The CDR3 is CASSSQATNYGYTF. The CDR3 DNA reads as TGTGCCAGCAGTTCACAGGCCACTAACTATGGCTACACCTTC.

This chain joins TRBV27 and TRBJ1-5; 9 positions match TRBD1. The CDR3 covers 16 residues. V was pared by 6 bases and J by 6 bases, with 12 bases of the junction left unmatched. Germline V gives CDR1 MNHEY, CDR2 SMNVEV (reference sequence). CDR3 loop: CASSLNRGRGGQPQHF. The CDR3 DNA follows: TGTGCCAGCAGCCTTAACAGGGGGCGGGGCGGTCAGCCCCAGCATTTT.

This chain links TRBV18 with TRBJ2-3, with D possibly being TRBD2 (5 bases). CDR3 length: 15 residues. CDR1 and CDR2 from the germline V gene are KGHSH and LQKENI. V was shortened by 3 bases and J by 0 bases, with 10 bases between the two germline ends. CDR3 DNA sequence: TGTGCCAGCTCACCGGACGGACTTAGCACAGATACGCAGTATTTT. As protein: CASSPDGLSTDTQYF.

V and J are TRBV5-6 and TRBJ1-5; maybe TRBD1 (6 bases). Germline values: CDR1 SGHDT, CDR2 YYEEEE. V was cut by 0 bases and J by 1 base, with 11 bases left in between. The CDR3 is 16 amino acids. DNA of the CDR3: TGTGCCAGCAGCTTGGCGGGGGGCAGGAGCAATCAGCCCCAGCATTTT. Translating it yields CASSLAGGRSNQPQHF.

This chain uses TRBV7-9 with TRBJ1-1; no reliable D call. Trimming stripped 8 bases from V and 1 base from J, with 8 bases between. Germline CDR1 reads SEHNR; CDR2 reads FQNEAQ (reference sequence). The CDR3 is 12 residues long. As DNA, the CDR3 is TGTGCCAGCGCTGTCGGGAACACTGAAGCTTTCTTT. Protein: CASAVGNTEAFF.